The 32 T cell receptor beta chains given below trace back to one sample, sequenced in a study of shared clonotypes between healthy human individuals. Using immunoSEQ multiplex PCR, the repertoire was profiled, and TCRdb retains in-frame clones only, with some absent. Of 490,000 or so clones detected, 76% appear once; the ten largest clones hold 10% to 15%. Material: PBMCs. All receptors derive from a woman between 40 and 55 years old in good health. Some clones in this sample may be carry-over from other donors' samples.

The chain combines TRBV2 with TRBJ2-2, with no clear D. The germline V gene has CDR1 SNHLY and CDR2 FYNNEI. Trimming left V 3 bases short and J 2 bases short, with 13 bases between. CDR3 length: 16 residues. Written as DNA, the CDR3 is TGTGCCAGCAGTGATAAGGTTATCCGCAACACCGGGGAGCTGTTTTTT. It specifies CASSDKVIRNTGELFF.

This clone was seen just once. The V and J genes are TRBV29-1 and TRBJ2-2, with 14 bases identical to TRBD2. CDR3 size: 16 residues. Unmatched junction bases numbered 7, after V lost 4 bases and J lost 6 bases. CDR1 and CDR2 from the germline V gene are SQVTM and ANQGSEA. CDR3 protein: CSVASTSGRAPGELFF. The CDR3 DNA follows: TGCAGCGTTGCCTCGACTAGCGGGAGGGCCCCCGGGGAGCTGTTTTTT.

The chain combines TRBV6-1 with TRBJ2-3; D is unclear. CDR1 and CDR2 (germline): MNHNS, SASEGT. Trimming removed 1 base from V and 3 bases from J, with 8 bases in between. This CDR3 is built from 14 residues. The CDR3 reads CASSEGWATDTQYF. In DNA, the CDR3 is TGTGCCAGCAGTGAAGGGTGGGCAACAGATACGCAGTATTTT.

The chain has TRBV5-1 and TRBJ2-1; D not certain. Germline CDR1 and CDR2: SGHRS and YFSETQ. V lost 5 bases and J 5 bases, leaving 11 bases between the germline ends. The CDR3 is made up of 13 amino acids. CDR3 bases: TGCGCCAGCAGGTGGAGTCGGGACAATGAGCAGTTCTTC. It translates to CASRWSRDNEQFF. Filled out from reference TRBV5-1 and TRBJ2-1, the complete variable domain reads KAGVTQTPRYLIKTRGQQVTLSCSPISGHRSVSWYQQTPGQGLQFLFEYFSETQRNKGNFPGRFSGRQFSNSRSEMNVSTLELGDSALYLCASRWSRDNEQFFGPGTRLTVL.

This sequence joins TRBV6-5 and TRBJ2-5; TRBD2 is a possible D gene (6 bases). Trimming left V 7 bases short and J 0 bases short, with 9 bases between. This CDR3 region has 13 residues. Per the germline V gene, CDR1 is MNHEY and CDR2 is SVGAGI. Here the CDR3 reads CASTGSNQETQYF. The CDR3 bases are TGTGCCAGCACCGGGAGCAACCAAGAGACCCAGTACTTC.

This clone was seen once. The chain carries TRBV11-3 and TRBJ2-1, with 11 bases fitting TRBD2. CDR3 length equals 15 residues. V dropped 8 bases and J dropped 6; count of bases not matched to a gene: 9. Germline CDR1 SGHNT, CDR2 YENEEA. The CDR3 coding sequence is TGTGCCAGCTCTAGCGGGAGGTCCGGGGTCAATGAGCAGTTCTTC. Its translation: CASSSGRSGVNEQFF.

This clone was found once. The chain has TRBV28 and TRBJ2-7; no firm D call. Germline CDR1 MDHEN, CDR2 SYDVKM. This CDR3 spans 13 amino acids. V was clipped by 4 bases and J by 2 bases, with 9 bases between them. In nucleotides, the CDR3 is TGTGCCAGCAGTTCTAGGATCCCCTACGAGCAGTACTTC. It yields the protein CASSSRIPYEQYF.

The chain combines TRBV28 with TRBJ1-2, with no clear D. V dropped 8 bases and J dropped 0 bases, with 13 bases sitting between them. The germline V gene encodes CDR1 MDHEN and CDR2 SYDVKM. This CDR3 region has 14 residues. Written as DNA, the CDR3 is TGTGCCAGCCGTTCCTTGGATGCTAACTATGGCTACACCTTC. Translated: CASRSLDANYGYTF.

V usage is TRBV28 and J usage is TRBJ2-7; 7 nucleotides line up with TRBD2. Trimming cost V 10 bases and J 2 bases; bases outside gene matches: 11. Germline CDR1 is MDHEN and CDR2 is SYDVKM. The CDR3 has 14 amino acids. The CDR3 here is CATTQLAGTYEQYF. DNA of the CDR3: TGTGCCACCACCCAATTAGCGGGTACCTACGAGCAGTACTTC.

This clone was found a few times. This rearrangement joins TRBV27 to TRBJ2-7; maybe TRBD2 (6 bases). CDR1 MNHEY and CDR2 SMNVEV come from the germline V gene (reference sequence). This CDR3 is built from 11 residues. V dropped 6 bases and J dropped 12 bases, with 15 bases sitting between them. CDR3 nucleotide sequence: TGTGCCAGCAGGGAAGGGACTTCCCCGTACTTC. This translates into CASREGTSPYF.

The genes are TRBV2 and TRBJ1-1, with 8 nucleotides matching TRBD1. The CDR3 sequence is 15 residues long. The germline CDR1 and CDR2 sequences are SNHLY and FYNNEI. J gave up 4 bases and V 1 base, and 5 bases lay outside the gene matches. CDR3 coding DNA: TGTGCCAGCAGTGAAGAGACAGGGGATCCCACTGAAGCTTTCTTT. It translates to CASSEETGDPTEAFF.

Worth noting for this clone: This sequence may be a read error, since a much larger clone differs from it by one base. The CDR3 DNA follows: TGTGCCAGCAGCGCTACAGATACGCAGTATTTT. This translates into CASSATDTQYF. The chain uses TRBV7-9 and TRBJ2-3; D unresolved. V lost 5 bases to trimming and J lost 3 bases, with 3 bases between them. This CDR3 contains 11 residues. CDR1 and CDR2 from the germline V gene are SEHNR and FQNEAQ (reference sequence).

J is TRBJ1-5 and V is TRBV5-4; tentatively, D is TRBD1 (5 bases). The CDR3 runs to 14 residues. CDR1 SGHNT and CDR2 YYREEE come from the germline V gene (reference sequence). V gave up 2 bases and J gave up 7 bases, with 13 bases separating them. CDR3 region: CASSFGGTRQPQHF. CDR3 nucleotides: TGTGCCAGCAGCTTTGGGGGAACGAGGCAGCCCCAGCATTTT.

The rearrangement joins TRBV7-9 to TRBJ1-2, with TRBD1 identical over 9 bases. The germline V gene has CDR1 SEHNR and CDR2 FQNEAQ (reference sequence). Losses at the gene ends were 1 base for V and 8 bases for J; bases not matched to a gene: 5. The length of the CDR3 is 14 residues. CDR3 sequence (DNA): TGTGCCAGCAGCTTAGATGGGACAGGGAGCGGCTACACCTTC. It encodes CASSLDGTGSGYTF.

CDR3 coding DNA: TGCAGCGTTGATTGGGGACCGGGAAGTTCCTACAATGAGCAGTTCTTC. It encodes CSVDWGPGSSYNEQFF. This chain joins TRBV29-1 and TRBJ2-1, with D perhaps assigned TRBD1 or TRBD2 (5 bases each). Germline values: CDR1 SQVTM, CDR2 ANQGSEA. Trimming removed 3 bases at V and 1 base at J, with 16 bases between. This CDR3 comprises 16 residues.

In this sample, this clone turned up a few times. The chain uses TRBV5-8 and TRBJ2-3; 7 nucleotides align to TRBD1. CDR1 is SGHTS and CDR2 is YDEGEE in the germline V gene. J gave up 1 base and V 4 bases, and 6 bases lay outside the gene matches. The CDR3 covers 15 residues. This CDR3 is CASSRQGRGTDTQYF. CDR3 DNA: TGTGCCAGCAGCCGACAGGGTCGGGGCACAGATACGCAGTATTTT.

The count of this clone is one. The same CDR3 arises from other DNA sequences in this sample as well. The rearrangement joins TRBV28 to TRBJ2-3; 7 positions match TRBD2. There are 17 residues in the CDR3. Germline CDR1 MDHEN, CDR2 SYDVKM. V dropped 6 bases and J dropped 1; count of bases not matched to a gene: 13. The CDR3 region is CASRTWGGREGTDTQYF. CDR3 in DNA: TGTGCCAGCAGAACATGGGGAGGGAGAGAAGGCACAGATACGCAGTATTTT.

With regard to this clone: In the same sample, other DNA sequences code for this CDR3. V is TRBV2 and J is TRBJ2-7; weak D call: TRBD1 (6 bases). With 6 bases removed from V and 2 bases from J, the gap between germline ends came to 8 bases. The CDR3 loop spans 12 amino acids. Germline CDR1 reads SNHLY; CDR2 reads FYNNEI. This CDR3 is CASSGQTYEQYF. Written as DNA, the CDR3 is TGTGCCAGCAGCGGACAGACCTACGAGCAGTACTTC.

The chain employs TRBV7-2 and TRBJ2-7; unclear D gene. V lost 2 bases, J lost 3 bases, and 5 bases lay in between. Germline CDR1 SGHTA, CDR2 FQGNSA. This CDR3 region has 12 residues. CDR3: CASSLKSYEQYF. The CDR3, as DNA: TGTGCCAGCAGCTTAAAGAGCTACGAGCAGTACTTC.

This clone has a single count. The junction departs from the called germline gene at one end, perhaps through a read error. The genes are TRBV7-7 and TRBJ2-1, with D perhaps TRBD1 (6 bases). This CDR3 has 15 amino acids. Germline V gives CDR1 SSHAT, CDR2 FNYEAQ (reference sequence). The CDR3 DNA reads TGTGCTAGCAGCTTTTCGCAGGGGTTTGGTTTCGAGCAGTTCTTC. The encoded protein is CASSFSQGFGFEQFF.

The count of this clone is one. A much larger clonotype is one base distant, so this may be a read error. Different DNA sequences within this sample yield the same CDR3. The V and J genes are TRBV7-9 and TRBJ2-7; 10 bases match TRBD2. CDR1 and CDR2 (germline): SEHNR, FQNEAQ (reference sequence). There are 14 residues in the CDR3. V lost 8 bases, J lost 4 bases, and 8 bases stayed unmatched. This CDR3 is CASGPGLAEYEQYF. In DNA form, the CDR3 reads TGTGCCAGCGGCCCAGGACTAGCGGAATACGAGCAGTACTTC. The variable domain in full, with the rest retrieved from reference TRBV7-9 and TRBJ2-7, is DTGVSQNPRHKITKRGQNVTFRCDPISEHNRLYWYRQTLGQGPEFLTYFQNEAQLEKSRLLSDRFSAERPKGSFSTLEIQRTEQGDSAMYLCASGPGLAEYEQYFGPGTRLTVT.

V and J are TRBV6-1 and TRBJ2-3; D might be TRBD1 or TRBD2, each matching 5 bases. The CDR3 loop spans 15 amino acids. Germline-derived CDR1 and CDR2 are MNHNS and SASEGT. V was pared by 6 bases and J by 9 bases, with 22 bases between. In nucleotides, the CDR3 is TGTGCCAGCAGCCTTGACGGGACCTACCAGCGAACGCAGTATTTT. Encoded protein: CASSLDGTYQRTQYF.

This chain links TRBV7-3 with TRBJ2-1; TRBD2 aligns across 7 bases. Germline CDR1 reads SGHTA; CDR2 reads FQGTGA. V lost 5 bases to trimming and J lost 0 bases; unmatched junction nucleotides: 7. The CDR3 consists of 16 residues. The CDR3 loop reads CASSPWDYSSYNEQFF. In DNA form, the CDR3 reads TGTGCCAGCAGCCCCTGGGACTACTCCTCCTACAATGAGCAGTTCTTC.

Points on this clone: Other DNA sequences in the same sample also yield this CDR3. CDR3 in amino acids: CASSSPGQGAYEQYF. The CDR3 coding sequence is TGCGCCAGCAGCTCTCCGGGACAGGGGGCCTACGAGCAGTACTTC. V is TRBV5-1 and J is TRBJ2-7, with 11 bases that match TRBD1. The trim removed 3 bases at V and 2 bases at J, leaving 4 bases unmatched. The CDR3 spans 15 residues. Per germline, CDR1 SGHRS and CDR2 YFSETQ.

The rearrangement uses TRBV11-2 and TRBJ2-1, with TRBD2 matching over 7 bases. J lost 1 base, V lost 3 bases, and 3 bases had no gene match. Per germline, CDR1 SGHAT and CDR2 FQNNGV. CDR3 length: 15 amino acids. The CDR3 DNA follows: TGTGCCAGCAGCTTCAGCGGGACTTCCTACAATGAGCAGTTCTTC. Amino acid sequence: CASSFSGTSYNEQFF.

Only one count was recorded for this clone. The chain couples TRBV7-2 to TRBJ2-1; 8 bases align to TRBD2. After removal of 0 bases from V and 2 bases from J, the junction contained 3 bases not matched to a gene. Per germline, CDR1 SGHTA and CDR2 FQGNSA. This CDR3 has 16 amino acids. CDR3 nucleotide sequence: TGTGCCAGCAGCTTAGCGTCGGGAGGGGCCTACAATGAGCAGTTCTTC. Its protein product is CASSLASGGAYNEQFF. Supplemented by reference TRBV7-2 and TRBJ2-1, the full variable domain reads GAGVSQSPSNKVTEKGKDVELRCDPISGHTALYWYRQSLGQGLEFLIYFQGNSAPDKSGLPSDRFSAERTGGSVSTLTIQRTQQEDSAVYLCASSLASGGAYNEQFFGPGTRLTVL.

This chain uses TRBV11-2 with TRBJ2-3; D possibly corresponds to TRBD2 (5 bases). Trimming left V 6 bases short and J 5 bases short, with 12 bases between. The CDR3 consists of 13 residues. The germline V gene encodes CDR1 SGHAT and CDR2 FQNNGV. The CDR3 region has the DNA TGTGCCAGCAGTAGGGAGCTGGTAGATACGCAGTATTTT. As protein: CASSRELVDTQYF.

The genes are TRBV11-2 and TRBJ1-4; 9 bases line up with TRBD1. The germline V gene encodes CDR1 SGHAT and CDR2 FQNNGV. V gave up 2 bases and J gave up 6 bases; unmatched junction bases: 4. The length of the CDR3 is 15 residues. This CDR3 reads CASSLWGQGHEKLFF. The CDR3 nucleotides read TGTGCCAGCAGCTTATGGGGACAGGGTCATGAAAAACTGTTTTTT.

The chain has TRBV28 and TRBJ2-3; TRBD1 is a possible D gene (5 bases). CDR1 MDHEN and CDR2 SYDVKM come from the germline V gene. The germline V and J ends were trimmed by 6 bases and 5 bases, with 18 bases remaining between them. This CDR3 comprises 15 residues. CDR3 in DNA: TGTGCCAGCAGCCTAAACCACGGAACAGGAGATACGCAGTATTTT. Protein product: CASSLNHGTGDTQYF.

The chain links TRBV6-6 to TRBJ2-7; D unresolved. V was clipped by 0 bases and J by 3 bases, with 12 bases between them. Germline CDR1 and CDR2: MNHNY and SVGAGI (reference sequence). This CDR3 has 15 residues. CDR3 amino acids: CASSYSRPTLYEQYF. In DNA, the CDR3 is TGTGCCAGCAGTTACTCGCGTCCGACCCTCTACGAGCAGTACTTC.

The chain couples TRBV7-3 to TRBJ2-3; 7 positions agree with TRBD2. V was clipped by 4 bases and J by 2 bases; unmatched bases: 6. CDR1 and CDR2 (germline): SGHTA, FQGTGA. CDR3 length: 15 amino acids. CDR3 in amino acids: CASSSLAAYTDTQYF. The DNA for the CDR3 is TGTGCCAGCAGCTCCCTAGCGGCCTACACAGATACGCAGTATTTT. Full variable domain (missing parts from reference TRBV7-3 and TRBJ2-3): GAGVSQTPSNKVTEKGKYVELRCDPISGHTALYWYRQSLGQGPEFLIYFQGTGAADDSGLPNDRFFAVRPEGSVSTLKIQRTERGDSAVYLCASSSLAAYTDTQYFGPGTRLTVL.

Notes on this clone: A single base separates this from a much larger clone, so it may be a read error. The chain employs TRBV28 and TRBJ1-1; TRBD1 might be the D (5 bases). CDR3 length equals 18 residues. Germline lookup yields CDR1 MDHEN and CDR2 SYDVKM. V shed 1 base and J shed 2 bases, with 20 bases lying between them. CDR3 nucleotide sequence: TGTGCCAGCAGTTTATTCTTGGTGTGGGGCAGGACAAACACTGAAGCTTTCTTT. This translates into CASSLFLVWGRTNTEAFF.